The entry below gives a single T cell receptor beta chain sequence along with its context. This record belongs to a study of blood T cell repertoires in COVID-19. The overall study: COVID-19 samples from acute and convalescent phases originated in the United States, Italy and Spain. PBMCs, B-cell-depleted T cells, or T cells were the source of the cDNA or gDNA that made up the material.

Symptom resolution, clearance, or two negative PCRs marked donors in Cohort 3 as recovered. The table came from immunoSEQ multiplex PCR; TCRdb's copy has only in-frame clones and leaves some out. The sample has roughly 200,000 clones, just under 90% seen once. The germline gives CDR1 SGHTA, CDR2 FQGNSA. The CDR3 loop spans 15 amino acids. Unmatched junction bases numbered 5, after V lost 5 bases and J lost 0 bases. Input material: PBMCs or T cells enriched from blood (not recorded which). This rearrangement joins TRBV7-2 to TRBJ2-7; 9 bases fit TRBD1. This TCR derives from a man in his thirties or forties who had recovered from COVID-19. CDR3 sequence: CASSVRTGDSYEQYF. The DNA for the CDR3 is TGTGCCAGCAGCGTCCGGACAGGGGACTCCTACGAGCAGTACTTC.